This T cell receptor (beta chain) was sequenced during a study of cytomegalovirus exposure and HLA in healthy donors. Study overall: A later analysis reported the approximately 120 validation repertoires used the same platform as the roughly 700 first-cohort repertoires.

The germline V gene has CDR1 SQVTM and CDR2 ANQGSEA. CDR3 length: 10 amino acids. The V gene end was trimmed by 4 bases and the J gene end by 9 bases; junction bases not matched to a gene: 3. The study's findings and limits: TCR clusters originating in the first cohort tended to co-occur in the roughly 110 validation repertoires, according to a later analysis. Per published reports, the classifier diagnosed cytomegalovirus status with high specificity and sensitivity.

Generated by immunoSEQ multiplex PCR, the TCRdb table keeps only in-frame clones and is missing some. The sample has about 130,000 clones, approximately 89% seen once; the top ten hold 0.95% to 1.5%. Remarks on this clone: The antigen is unknown.

The sequenced sample consisted of PBMCs. J is TRBJ2-7 and V is TRBV29-1; TRBD1 agrees at 7 bases. The clonotype comes from a woman aged 18-29 years in good health and CMV-seronegative. CDR3 bases: TGCAGCGTTGGTGGGGACAGGCAGTACTTC. Translated, it gives CSVGGDRQYF.